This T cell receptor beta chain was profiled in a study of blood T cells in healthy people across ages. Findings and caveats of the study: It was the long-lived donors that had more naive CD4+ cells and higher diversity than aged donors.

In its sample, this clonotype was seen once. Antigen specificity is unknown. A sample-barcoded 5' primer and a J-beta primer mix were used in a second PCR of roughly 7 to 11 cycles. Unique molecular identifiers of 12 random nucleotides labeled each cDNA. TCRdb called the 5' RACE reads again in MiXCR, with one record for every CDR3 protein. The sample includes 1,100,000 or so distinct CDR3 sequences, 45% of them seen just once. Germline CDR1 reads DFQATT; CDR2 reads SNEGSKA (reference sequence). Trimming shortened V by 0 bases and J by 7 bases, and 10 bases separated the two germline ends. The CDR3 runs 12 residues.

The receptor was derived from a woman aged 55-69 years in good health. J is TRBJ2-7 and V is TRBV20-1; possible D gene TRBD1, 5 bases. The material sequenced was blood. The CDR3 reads CSARETAGEQYF. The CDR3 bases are TGCAGTGCTAGAGAGACAGCCGGAGAGCAGTACTTC.